This T cell receptor beta chain derives from a study of beta chain features in type 1 diabetes. Study information: The patients were much like the healthy donors in age, gender and cell yields.

Broader study findings: People with Type 1 diabetes carried modestly yet significantly shorter TCRB CDR3s in all four CD4+ subsets. Sampled from patients, naive, central memory and Treg TCRB repertoires appeared more similar than those sampled from healthy donors.

The CDR3 covers 16 residues. Germline trimming cut 5 bases from V and 7 bases from J; bases unmatched to any gene: 12. The germline V gene has CDR1 MDHEN and CDR2 SYDVKM. Concerning this clone: Its antigen is unknown.

The authors reverse transcribed all of the isolated RNA, so sequencing captured expressed TCRB transcripts. TCRdb keeps only in-frame clones here, not all; method: immunoSEQ multiplex PCR. The sample lists 640,000 or so clones, around 15% occurring once. The receptor's source is a man aged 18 to 29 with type 1 diabetes. Sample: naive CD4+ T cells from blood. The chain joins TRBV28 to TRBJ1-5; 9 positions agree with TRBD1. For the CDR3, the DNA is TGTGCCAGCAGTCCCCTGGGACAGGGCCGACCGCAGCCCCAGCATTTT. Translation: CASSPLGQGRPQPQHF.